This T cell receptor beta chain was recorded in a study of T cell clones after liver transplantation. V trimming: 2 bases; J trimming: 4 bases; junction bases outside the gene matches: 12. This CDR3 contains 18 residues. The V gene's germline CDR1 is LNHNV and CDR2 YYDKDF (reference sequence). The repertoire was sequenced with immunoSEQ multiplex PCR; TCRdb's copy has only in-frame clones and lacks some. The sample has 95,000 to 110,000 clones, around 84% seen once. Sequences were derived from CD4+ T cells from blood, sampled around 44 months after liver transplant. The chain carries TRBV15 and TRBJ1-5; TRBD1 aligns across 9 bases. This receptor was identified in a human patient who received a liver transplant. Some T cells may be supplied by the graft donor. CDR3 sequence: CATSRHQTSGQGNQPQHF. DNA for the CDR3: TGTGCCACCAGCAGACACCAAACATCGGGACAGGGTAATCAGCCCCAGCATTTT.